This T cell receptor beta chain comes out of a study of vaccination effects on CD4 cells after COVID-19. Across the study: BNT162b2 vaccine or mRNA-1273 vaccine was given to participants in two doses.

Sequencing was performed with immunoSEQ multiplex PCR; in TCRdb, only in-frame clones are kept and a portion is missing. The sample shows 70,000 or so clones, roughly 80% of them seen only once. At the end of 9 to 11 days of culture, CD4+ T cells were isolated. Researchers swapped half the medium for IL-2 medium on both days 3 and 7. The V end lost 5 bases, the J end lost 7 bases, and 18 bases lay between the germline ends. Germline-derived CDR1 and CDR2 are SGHTA and FQGTGA. The CDR3 is made up of 15 amino acids. Comments on this clone: Its matching antigen is unknown.

V and J are TRBV7-3 and TRBJ1-5, with D perhaps TRBD1 (5 bases). Specimen: CD4+ T cells from PBMCs cultured without peptide, collected before COVID-19 vaccination. The sequence came from a human donor who received a COVID-19 vaccine. The CDR3 nucleotides are TGTGCCAGCAGCATCAAGACAGAGAGCGTCCAGCCCCAGCATTTT. This translates into CASSIKTESVQPQHF.